This TCR beta chain was sequenced during a study of cytomegalovirus exposure and HLA in healthy donors. About the research overall: Earlier results showed approximately 110 million unique TCR beta sequences derived from approximately 170 million T cells. General study findings and limits: Within a later analysis, the majority of CMV-associated TCR beta chains appeared HLA-restricted.

Comments on this clone: Its specificity is unknown.

Germline V gives CDR1 LNHDA, CDR2 SQIVND (reference sequence). With V trimmed by 7 bases and J by 2 bases, 7 bases remained unmatched. The CDR3 is 14 amino acids. 60 Vbeta and 13 Jbeta primers were used in PCR. The protocol was immunoSEQ multiplex PCR, while the TCRdb copy is restricted to in-frame clones and leaves out a portion. The sample has approximately 110,000 clones, 74% seen once; the top ten hold 2.6%. The sample taken for sequencing was PBMCs. The J gene is TRBJ2-7, the V gene TRBV19; TRBD1 agrees at 8 bases. The clonotype was recovered from a man aged 45-65 years in good health and CMV-seropositive. In nucleotides, the CDR3 is TGTGCCAGTACCCGGACAGGGAAAACCTACGAGCAGTACTTC. This encodes CASTRTGKTYEQYF.